These 3 T cell receptor beta chains came from one sample sequenced in a study of chemoradiotherapy in HPV16-positive cancers. Profiled with immunoSEQ multiplex PCR; TCRdb holds only in-frame clones, not every one. The sample lists tens of thousands of clones, approximately 80% occurring once. The sequencing here drew on blood, taken from a patient who underwent chemoradiotherapy. These receptors all come from a human donor with HPV-associated anogenital cancer.

The chain uses TRBV2 and TRBJ2-3; D unresolved. V gave up 6 bases and J gave up 4 bases, with 8 bases separating them. Germline loops: CDR1 SNHLY, CDR2 FYNNEI. The CDR3 sequence is 12 residues long. DNA for the CDR3: TGTGCCAGCAGGCTCTTAGCAGATACGCAGTATTTT. This gives the protein CASRLLADTQYF.

The CDR3 nucleotides read TGTGCCAGCAGTTACTCCGGGACAGGGACCTACAATGAGCAGTTCTTC. Protein product: CASSYSGTGTYNEQFF. The V and J genes are TRBV6-5 and TRBJ2-1, with TRBD1 identical over 9 bases. This CDR3 comprises 16 residues. V was pared by 0 bases and J by 2 bases, with 2 bases of the junction left unmatched. From germline, CDR1 is MNHEY and CDR2 SVGAGI.

This rearrangement joins TRBV10-3 to TRBJ2-6; 10 bases fit TRBD1. J gave up 0 bases and V 10 bases, and 3 bases lay outside the gene matches. CDR1 and CDR2 (germline): ENHRY, SYGVKD. CDR3 size: 15 residues. CDR3 nucleotides: TGTGCCACCGGACAGGGGGACTCTGGGGCCAACGTCCTGACTTTC. It yields the protein CATGQGDSGANVLTF.